This TCR beta chain was observed in a study of blood T cell repertoires in COVID-19. The CDR3 is 17 amino acids. Germline trimming cut 5 bases from V and 3 bases from J; bases unmatched to any gene: 12. Germline CDR1 is MNHNY and CDR2 is SVGAGI (reference sequence). Sequenced by immunoSEQ multiplex PCR; TCRdb stores in-frame clones only, minus some. The sample includes 20,000 to 25,000 clones, about 88% seen only once; the top ten take about 10%. What was sequenced was peripheral blood. This TCR was sampled from a human donor in a cohort sampled during active COVID-19. The donor label of this sample is uncertain. The chain is built from TRBV6-6 and TRBJ2-7, with 11 bases matching TRBD2. The CDR3 loop is CASSLAGGSHIYYEQYF. As DNA, the CDR3 is TGTGCCAGCAGTCTAGCGGGAGGTTCCCATATTTACTACGAGCAGTACTTC.